Listed below are T cell receptor beta chains from one sample, sequenced in a study of CD8+CD57+ T cells in acquired aplastic anemia. TCRdb called the reads again in MiXCR, with one record for every CDR3 protein. The sample lists more than 150,000 distinct CDR3 sequences, 40% to 50% occurring once. Sample: sorted CD4+, CD8+, or CD8+CD57+ T cells (not recorded which) from PBMCs. The receptors originated from a human donor in good health. The CDR3 runs from the conserved cysteine through the conserved F or W. Each record gives: V gene, CDR3 protein.

TRBV2,CASSVSGAISGANVLTF
TRBV28,CASSSATAGQDYEQYF
TRBV3-1,CASSPTSGRLTGELFF
TRBV6-5,CASSYSPGGSGNTIYF
TRBV7-2,CASSPRQGASSPLHF
TRBV6-1,CASGGGVLNTEAFF
TRBV2,CASSEISGRAIGELFF
TRBV10-3,CAISESSRTTDTQYF
TRBV2,CASSEGLTSTDTQYF
TRBV25-1,CASSTSYEQYF
TRBV10-2,CASSERERTGELFF
TRBV20-1,CSARTGARETQYF
TRBV12-3/TRBV12-4,CASSWGGVPTKQYF
TRBV24-1,CATSDPRGRTDTQYF
TRBV19,CASSPGLAGRRETQYF
TRBV24-1,CATSPTGTSGYNEQFF
TRBV29-1,CSVARGLNQPQHF
TRBV7-6,CASSLSGGRHEQYF
TRBV4-3,CASSQDRGPTLTF
TRBV7-2,CASSAQPNTEAFF
TRBV29-1,CSVGVGVNEQFF
TRBV5-6,CASSLGQGDRSPLHF
TRBV7-2,CASSSDRGLDTQYF
TRBV20-1,CSAMTASGEETQYF
TRBV10-3,CAIGVAGGPETQYF
TRBV6-1,CASNPIMGIRSTDTQYF
TRBV7-3,CASSSWEQRENNEQFF
TRBV12-3/TRBV12-4,CASSPQGRHFNSGSGYTF
TRBV15,CATSREFAGNRYNEQFF
TRBV25-1,CASSETARNQPQHF
TRBV13,CASSKRTDLNYGYTF
TRBV6-1,CASSTRGKNYGYTF
TRBV29-1,CSVGLLRNTEAFF
TRBV29-1,CSVGTSGYNEQFF
TRBV20-1,CSARRLMYRGGTEAFF
TRBV24-1,CATSDRTGGAYSEQFF
TRBV12-3/TRBV12-4,CASSYREIDTQYF
TRBV3-1,CASSQYPDEKLFF
TRBV7-3,CASSPGLSYEQYF
TRBV4-1,CASSFGTLNTGELFF
TRBV15,CATRQGEGNEQFF
TRBV20-1,CSAGLAGAYNEQFF
TRBV29-1,CSVDLAGGRDTQYF
TRBV24-1,CATSGSGNRDTQYF
TRBV15,CATSRGLAGGVRNTGELFF
TRBV6-2/TRBV6-3,CASSATSGRSYEQYF
TRBV28,CASSYGGRTDTQYF
TRBV19,CASSIRTGGNNQPQHF
TRBV12-3/TRBV12-4,CVSRVQRGEQFF
TRBV19,CASSISGGRQPQHF
TRBV15,CATSRRSLADSTDTQYF
TRBV9,CASRFDSTEAFF
TRBV24-1,CATSDRAGLNTGELFF
TRBV29-1,CSGTGGRNGYTF
TRBV7-2,CASRRTGDEQYF
TRBV7-8,CASSLAVGQRNQPQHF